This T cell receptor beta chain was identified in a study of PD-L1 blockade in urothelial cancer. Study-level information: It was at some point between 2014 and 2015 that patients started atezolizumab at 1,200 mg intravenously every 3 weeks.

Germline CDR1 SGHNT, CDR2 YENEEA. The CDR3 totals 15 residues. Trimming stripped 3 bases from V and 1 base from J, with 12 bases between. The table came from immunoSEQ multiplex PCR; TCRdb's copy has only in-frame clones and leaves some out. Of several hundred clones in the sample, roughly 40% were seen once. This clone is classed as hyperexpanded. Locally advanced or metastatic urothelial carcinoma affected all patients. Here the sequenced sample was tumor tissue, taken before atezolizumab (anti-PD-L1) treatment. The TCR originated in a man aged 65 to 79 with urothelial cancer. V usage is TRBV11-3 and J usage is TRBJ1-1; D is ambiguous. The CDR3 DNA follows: TGTGCCAGCAGCTTGGCGGGAAACTCGAACACTGAAGCTTTCTTT. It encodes CASSLAGNSNTEAFF.